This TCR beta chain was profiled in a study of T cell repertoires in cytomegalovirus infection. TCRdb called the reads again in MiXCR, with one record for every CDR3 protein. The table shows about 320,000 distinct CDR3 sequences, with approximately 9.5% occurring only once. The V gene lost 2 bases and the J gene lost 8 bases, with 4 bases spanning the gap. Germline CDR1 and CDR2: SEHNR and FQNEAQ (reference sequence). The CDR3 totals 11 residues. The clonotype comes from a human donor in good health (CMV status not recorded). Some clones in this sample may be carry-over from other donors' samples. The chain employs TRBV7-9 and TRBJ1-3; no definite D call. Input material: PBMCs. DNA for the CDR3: TGTGCCAGCAGCTTAACTGACACCATATATTTT. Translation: CASSLTDTIYF.